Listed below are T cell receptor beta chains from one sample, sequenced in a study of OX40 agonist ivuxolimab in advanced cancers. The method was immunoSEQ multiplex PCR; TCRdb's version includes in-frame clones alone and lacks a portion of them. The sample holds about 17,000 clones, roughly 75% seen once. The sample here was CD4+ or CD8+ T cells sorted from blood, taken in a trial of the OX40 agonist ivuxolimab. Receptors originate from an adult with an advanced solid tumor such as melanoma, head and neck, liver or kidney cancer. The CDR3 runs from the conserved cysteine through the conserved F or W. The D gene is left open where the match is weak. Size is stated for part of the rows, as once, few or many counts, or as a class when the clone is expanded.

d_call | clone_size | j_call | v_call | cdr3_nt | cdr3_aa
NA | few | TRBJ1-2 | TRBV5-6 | TGTGCCAGCAGCCGATGGGAGGGGGTCTCTGGCTACACCTTC | CASSRWEGVSGYTF
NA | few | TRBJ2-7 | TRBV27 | TGTGCCAGCAGTTTATCGAATTTGGTTTACGAGCAGTACTTC | CASSLSNLVYEQYF
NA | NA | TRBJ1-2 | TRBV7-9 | TGTGCCGCGGACAGCCCTCGAGACTATGGCTACACCTTC | CAADSPRDYGYTF
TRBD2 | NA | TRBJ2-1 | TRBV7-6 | TGTGCCAGCAGCTCACCGGGACTAGAGGTGCAGTTCTTC | CASSSPGLEVQFF
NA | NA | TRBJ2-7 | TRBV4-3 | TGCGCCAGCAGCCAGTTCCTTGGAGCCTACGAGCAGTACTTC | CASSQFLGAYEQYF
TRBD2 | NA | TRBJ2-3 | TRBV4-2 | TGTGCCAGCAGCCAAAGCCCCGAACTAGCGGGAGGTACAGATACGCAGTATTTT | CASSQSPELAGGTDTQYF
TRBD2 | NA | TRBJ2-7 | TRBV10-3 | TGTGCCATCAGTGCGACTAGCGGAGCCTACGAGCAGTACTTC | CAISATSGAYEQYF
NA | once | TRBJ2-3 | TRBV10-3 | TGTGCCATCAGTGAGAACCTCGGCACAGATACGCAGTATTTT | CAISENLGTDTQYF
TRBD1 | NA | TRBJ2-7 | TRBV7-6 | TGTGCCAGCAGCCCAGGGGGACGTGGTCTCCTCTACGAGCAGTACTTC | CASSPGGRGLLYEQYF
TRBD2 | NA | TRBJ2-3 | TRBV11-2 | TGTGCCAGCAGCTTAATGGGAGCGGGGGTTACAGATACGCAGTATTTT | CASSLMGAGVTDTQYF
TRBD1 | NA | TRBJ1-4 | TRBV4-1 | TGCGCCAGCAGCCCCCAGACAGGGGGCGACTTGAATGAAAAACTGTTTTTT | CASSPQTGGDLNEKLFF
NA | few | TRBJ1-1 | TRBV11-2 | TGTGCCAGCAGCTTAGTAGGTGGGAACACTGAAGCTTTCTTT | CASSLVGGNTEAFF
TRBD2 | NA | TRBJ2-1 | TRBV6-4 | TGTGCCAGCAGTGACTCAAGACTAGCGGGAGTTAATGAGCAGTTCTTC | CASSDSRLAGVNEQFF
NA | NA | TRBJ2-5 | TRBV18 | TGTGCCAGCTCAACCCGGACGGGACAAGAGACCCAGTACTTC | CASSTRTGQETQYF
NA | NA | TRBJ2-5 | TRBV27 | TGTGCCAGCTCCCTAAACCAAGAGACCCAGTACTTC | CASSLNQETQYF
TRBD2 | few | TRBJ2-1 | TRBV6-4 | TGTGCCAGCAGTATCGCGGGAGGGCCCTACAATGAGCAGTTCTTC | CASSIAGGPYNEQFF
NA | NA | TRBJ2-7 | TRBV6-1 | TGTGCCAGCAGTGACGAAGGGGCGGGTCCCTACGAGCAGTACTTC | CASSDEGAGPYEQYF
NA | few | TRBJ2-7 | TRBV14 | TGTGCCAGCAGCCACCGACAGGACGTCTACGAGCAGTACTTC | CASSHRQDVYEQYF
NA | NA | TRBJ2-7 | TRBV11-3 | TGTGCCAGCAGCTTTAGTAGGGCAGGATTATTCTACGAGCAGTACTTC | CASSFSRAGLFYEQYF
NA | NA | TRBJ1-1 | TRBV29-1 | TGCAGCGTTGATAGGGAATGGTCGACTGAAGCTTTCTTT | CSVDREWSTEAFF
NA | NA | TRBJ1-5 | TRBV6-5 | TGTGCCAGCAGTTACTCGCGGGGACAAGTACAGCCCCAGCATTTT | CASSYSRGQVQPQHF
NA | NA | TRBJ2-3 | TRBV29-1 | TGCAGCGCAGACTCGGGACTCCTCGCAGATACGCAGTATTTT | CSADSGLLADTQYF
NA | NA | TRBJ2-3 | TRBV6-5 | TGTGCCAGCAGCTCGAACACAGATACGCAGTATTTT | CASSSNTDTQYF
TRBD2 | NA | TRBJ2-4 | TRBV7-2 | TGTGCCAGTGGACTAGCGGGACGGGCGGCCAAAAACATTCAGTACTTC | CASGLAGRAAKNIQYF
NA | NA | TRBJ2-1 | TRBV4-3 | TGCGCCAGCAGCCAAGAGTCCAGGCCGACAAGCCTTTACAATGAGCAGTTCTTC | CASSQESRPTSLYNEQFF
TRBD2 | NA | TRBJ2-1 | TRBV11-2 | TGTGCCAGCAGCTTAGGCGCTAGCGGGAGTTACTCCTACAATGAGCAGTTCTTC | CASSLGASGSYSYNEQFF
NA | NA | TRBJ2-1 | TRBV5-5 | TGTGCCAGCAGCTTAAGTCTCCCGCATGAGCAGTTCTTC | CASSLSLPHEQFF
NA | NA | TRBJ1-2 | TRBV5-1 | TGCGCCAGCAGCTTGTTGTCAGGGGACGGCTATGGCTACACCTTC | CASSLLSGDGYGYTF
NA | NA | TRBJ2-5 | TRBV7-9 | TGTGCCTCGGAGGCTCCGACTAGTCGGACGTACCAAGAGACCCAGTACTTC | CASEAPTSRTYQETQYF
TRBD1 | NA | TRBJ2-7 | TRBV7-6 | TGTGCCAGCAGCGATCTCAGGGGGCGCGAGCAGTACTTC | CASSDLRGREQYF
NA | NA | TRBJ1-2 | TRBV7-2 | TGTGCCAGCAGTTTAGCTGGAGGAGTCTACACCTTC | CASSLAGGVYTF
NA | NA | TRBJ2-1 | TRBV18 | TGTGCCAGCTCACCGGCGGCGGGATCGGGTCACAATGAGCAGTTCTTC | CASSPAAGSGHNEQFF
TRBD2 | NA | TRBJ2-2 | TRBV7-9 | TGTGCCAGCAGCTTATTCGGCGGGCTAGCGGGAGGAGGTACCGGGGAGCTGTTTTTT | CASSLFGGLAGGGTGELFF
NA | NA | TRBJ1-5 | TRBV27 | TGTGCCAGCAGTTTATGGGGGGGGAGGAGCAATCAGCCCCAGCATTTT | CASSLWGGRSNQPQHF
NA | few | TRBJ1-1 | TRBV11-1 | TGTGCCATCCAGACTTTGGGCGCCAACACTGAAGCTTTCTTT | CAIQTLGANTEAFF
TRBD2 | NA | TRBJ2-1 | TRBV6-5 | TGTGCCAGCAGTTACTCTGCGGGAGAGTCCATCAATGAGCAGTTCTTC | CASSYSAGESINEQFF
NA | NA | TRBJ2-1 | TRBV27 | TGTGCCAGCAGTTTATTTAGGAGCTCCTACAATGAGCAGTTCTTC | CASSLFRSSYNEQFF
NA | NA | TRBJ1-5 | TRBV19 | TGTGCCTCTACCAGGGGTAATCAGCCCCAGCATTTT | CASTRGNQPQHF
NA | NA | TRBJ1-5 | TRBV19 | TGTGCCAGTAGTAGGTCGGGGGGGGTAGTCAATCAGCCCCAGCATTTT | CASSRSGGVVNQPQHF
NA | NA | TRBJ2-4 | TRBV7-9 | TGTGCCAGCAGCTCAAACGGGGAATTTAAGTACTTC | CASSSNGEFKYF
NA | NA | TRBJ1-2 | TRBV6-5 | TGTGCCATCTCTCCAGACAGATTAGACTATGGCTACACCTTC | CAISPDRLDYGYTF
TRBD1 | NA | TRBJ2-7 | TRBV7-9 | TGTGCCAGCAGCCCGGGACAGACCTCCTACGAGCAGTACTTC | CASSPGQTSYEQYF
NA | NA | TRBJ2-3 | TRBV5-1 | TGCGCCAGCAGCTCCGACCGGATCCGGCACCCAGATACGCAGTATTTT | CASSSDRIRHPDTQYF
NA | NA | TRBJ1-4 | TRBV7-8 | TGTGCCAGCAGCCCGGTACATAAACTAAATGAAAAACTGTTTTTT | CASSPVHKLNEKLFF
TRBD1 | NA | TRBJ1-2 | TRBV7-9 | TGTGCCAGCAGCCCGACAGGGGGCAAGTATGGCTACACCTTC | CASSPTGGKYGYTF
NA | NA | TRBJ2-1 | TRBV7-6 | TGTGCCAGCAGCGCTCCGGGACTCCCCCTCAATGAGCAGTTCTTC | CASSAPGLPLNEQFF
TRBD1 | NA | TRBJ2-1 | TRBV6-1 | TGTGCCGTCGCCGGGACAGAGTACAATGAGCAGTTCTTC | CAVAGTEYNEQFF
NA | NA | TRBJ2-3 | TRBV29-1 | TGCAGCGTTGAAAGGCAGGATAGGAGCACAGATACGCAGTATTTT | CSVERQDRSTDTQYF
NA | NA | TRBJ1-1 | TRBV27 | TGTGCCAGCAGTTTACTCCGGACAGCGAACACTGAAGCTTTCTTT | CASSLLRTANTEAFF
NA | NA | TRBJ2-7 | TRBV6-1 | TGTGCCAGCAGTGAATGGGCAGCCTACGAGCAGTACTTC | CASSEWAAYEQYF
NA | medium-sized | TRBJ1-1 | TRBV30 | TGTGCCTGGACCACGGGGACTGGGACTGAAGCTTTCTTT | CAWTTGTGTEAFF
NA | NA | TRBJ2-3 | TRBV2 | TGTGCCAGCACTAGGTACGGCACAGATACGCAGTATTTT | CASTRYGTDTQYF
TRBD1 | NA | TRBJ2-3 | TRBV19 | TGTGCCAGTAGTCTCGGACAGGGTCCAGATACGCAGTATTTT | CASSLGQGPDTQYF
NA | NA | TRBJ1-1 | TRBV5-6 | TGTGCCAGCAGCTTCGGAGAGGGAGGCACTGAAGCTTTCTTT | CASSFGEGGTEAFF
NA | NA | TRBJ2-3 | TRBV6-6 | TGTGCCAGCAGTTACTCTAGCGGAGATACGCAGTATTTT | CASSYSSGDTQYF
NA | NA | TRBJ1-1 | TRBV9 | TGTGCCAGCAGCGTAGGCGGTATCACTGAAGCTTTCTTT | CASSVGGITEAFF
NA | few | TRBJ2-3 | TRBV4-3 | TGCGCCAGCAGCCAAGATCAATTGGCAGGGGGCACAGATACGCAGTATTTT | CASSQDQLAGGTDTQYF
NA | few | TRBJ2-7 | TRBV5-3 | TGTGCCAGAAGCGTGGAAGCGGCCAGAGAATCCTACGAGCAGTACTTC | CARSVEAARESYEQYF
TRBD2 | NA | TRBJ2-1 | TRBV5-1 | TGCGCCAGCAGCTTGGGCTCTTGGACTAGCGGAAATGAGCAGTTCTTC | CASSLGSWTSGNEQFF
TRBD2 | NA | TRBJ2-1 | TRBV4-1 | TGCGCCAGCAGCCAAGTAGCGGGGCCTTCCTACAATGAGCAGTTCTTC | CASSQVAGPSYNEQFF